A selection of T cell receptor beta chains follows, all from one sample in a study of CD8+ T cells in alopecia areata. Sequencing used immunoSEQ multiplex PCR; TCRdb keeps in-frame clones, though not all of them. Among 89,000 or so clones listed, 51% were seen once. Sequencing was performed on NKG2D-high CD8+ T cells sorted from blood. The receptors originated from a human donor with alopecia areata. Both conserved end residues are part of each CDR3. A D gene is named only where the DNA matches it firmly. Size tells how often a clone was seen (once, few, many) or the class of an expanded clone, and some rows leave it out.

.,.,TRBJ2-7,TRBV29-1,TGCAGCGTTGAAGAGGGCGGCTACGAGCAGTACTTC,CSVEEGGYEQYF
TRBD1,few,TRBJ2-1,TRBV7-9,TGTGCCAGCAGCTTAGGACAGGGGGAGGGTAAGCAGTTCTTC,CASSLGQGEGKQFF
.,.,TRBJ2-7,TRBV7-2,TGTGCCAGCAGCTTTTCTTCCTCCTACGAGCAGTACTTC,CASSFSSSYEQYF
TRBD1,.,TRBJ2-2,TRBV29-1,TGCAGCTTTGGGACAGGGGGGACCGGGGAGCTGTTTTTT,CSFGTGGTGELFF
.,.,TRBJ1-1,TRBV5-1,TGCGCCAGCAGCTTTGAGGAGGGGACTGAAGCTTTCTTT,CASSFEEGTEAFF
.,few,TRBJ1-6,TRBV28,TGTGCCAGTACAGGGTATGGTTCACCCCTCCACTTT,CASTGYGSPLHF
.,few,TRBJ2-7,TRBV28,TGTGCCAGCAGGGGACCCCTGTACTTC,CASRGPLYF
TRBD1,.,TRBJ2-1,TRBV9,TGTGCCAGCAGCGTTGAGGGACAGGTAGACAATGAGCAGTTCTTC,CASSVEGQVDNEQFF
.,.,TRBJ2-7,TRBV28,TGTGCCAGCAGTTCTTTTCTCTCACCCCTCATGCGGAGCTACGAGCAGTACTTC,CASSSFLSPLMRSYEQYF
.,.,TRBJ2-7,TRBV29-1,TGCAGCGCCGGGGGTGGGGACAGCTCCTACGAGCAGTACTTC,CSAGGGDSSYEQYF
TRBD2,.,TRBJ2-7,TRBV11-2,TGTGCCAGCACCCTAGCGGGAGCGAATAACGAGCAGTACTTC,CASTLAGANNEQYF
.,.,TRBJ2-2,TRBV29-1,TGCAGCGTTGTAAGATCCGGGGAGCTGTTTTTT,CSVVRSGELFF
.,.,TRBJ2-1,TRBV6-5,TGTGCCAGCGGGACGTTTGCCTACAATGAGCAGTTCTTC,CASGTFAYNEQFF
TRBD1,.,TRBJ2-3,TRBV7-8,TGTGCCAGCAGCCCCCGGACAGGGGAAGATACGCAGTATTTT,CASSPRTGEDTQYF
TRBD2,.,TRBJ2-3,TRBV29-1,TGCAGCGGCGGGACTAACCCTAGCGGGAGTACAGATACGCAGTATTTT,CSGGTNPSGSTDTQYF
.,.,TRBJ1-1,TRBV4-1,TGCGCCAGCAGCCAAGGGCGTGAAGGGAACACTGAAGCTTTCTTT,CASSQGREGNTEAFF
TRBD1,few,TRBJ1-2,TRBV7-9,TGTGCCAGCAGCTCAAACAGGGGGATCTATGGCTACACCTTC,CASSSNRGIYGYTF
.,.,TRBJ2-3,TRBV4-1,TGCGCCAGCAGCCTCGGAGAGGAGGGCCTGGGGATAGATACGCAGTATTTT,CASSLGEEGLGIDTQYF
TRBD2,.,TRBJ2-3,TRBV30,TGTGCCTGGAGTCCCGGACTAGCGGGGGCCTTCACAGATACGCAGTATTTT,CAWSPGLAGAFTDTQYF
TRBD1,.,TRBJ2-7,TRBV7-6,TGTGCCAGCAGCCCCGGACAGGGGGGATCCTACGAGCAGTACTTC,CASSPGQGGSYEQYF